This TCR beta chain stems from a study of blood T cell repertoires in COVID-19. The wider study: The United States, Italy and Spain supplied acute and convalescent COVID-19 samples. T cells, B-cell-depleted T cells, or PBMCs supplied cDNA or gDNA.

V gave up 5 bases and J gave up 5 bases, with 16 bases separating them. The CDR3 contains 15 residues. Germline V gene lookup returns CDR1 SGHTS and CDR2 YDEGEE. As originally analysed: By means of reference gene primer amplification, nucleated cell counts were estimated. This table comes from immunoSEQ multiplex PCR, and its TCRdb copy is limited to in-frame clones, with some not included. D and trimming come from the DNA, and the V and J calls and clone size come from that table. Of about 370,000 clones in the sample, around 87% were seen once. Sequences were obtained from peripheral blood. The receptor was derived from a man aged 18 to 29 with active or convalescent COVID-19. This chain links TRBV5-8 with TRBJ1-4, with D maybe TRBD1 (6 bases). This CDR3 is CASRPRTDWNEKLFF. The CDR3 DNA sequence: TGTGCCAGCAGACCCAGGACAGACTGGAATGAAAAACTGTTTTTT.